The sequence of this T cell receptor beta chain was determined in a study of OX40 agonist ivuxolimab in advanced cancers. Germline V gene data show CDR1 as SGHRS and CDR2 as YFSETQ. The CDR3 has 16 amino acids. The ends were cut back, 0 bases at V and 0 bases at J, with 11 bases in the middle. TCRdb's copy holds only in-frame clones and misses some; the assay was immunoSEQ multiplex PCR. This sample has around 50,000 clones, with about 81% found just once. This clone was seen only once. The sample in question was CD4+ or CD8+ T cells sorted from blood, obtained in a trial of the OX40 agonist ivuxolimab. This clonotype was sampled from an adult with an advanced solid tumor such as melanoma, head and neck, liver or kidney cancer. This rearrangement joins TRBV5-1 to TRBJ2-3, with D possibly being TRBD1 or TRBD2 (5 bases each). CDR3 in DNA: TGCGCCAGCAGCTTGGACGGGGCCCCGAGCACAGATACGCAGTATTTT. This encodes CASSLDGAPSTDTQYF.